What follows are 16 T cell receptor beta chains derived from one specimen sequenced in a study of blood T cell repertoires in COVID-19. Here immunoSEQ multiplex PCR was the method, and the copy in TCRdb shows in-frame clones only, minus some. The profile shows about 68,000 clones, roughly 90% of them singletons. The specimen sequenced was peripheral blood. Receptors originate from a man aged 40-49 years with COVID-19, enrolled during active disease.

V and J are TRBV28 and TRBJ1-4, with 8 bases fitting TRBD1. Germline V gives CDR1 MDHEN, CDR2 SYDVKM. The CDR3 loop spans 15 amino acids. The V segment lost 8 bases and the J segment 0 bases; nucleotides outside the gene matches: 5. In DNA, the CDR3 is TGTGCCAGCTCCTTACAGGGGGCAACTAATGAAAAACTGTTTTTT. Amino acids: CASSLQGATNEKLFF.

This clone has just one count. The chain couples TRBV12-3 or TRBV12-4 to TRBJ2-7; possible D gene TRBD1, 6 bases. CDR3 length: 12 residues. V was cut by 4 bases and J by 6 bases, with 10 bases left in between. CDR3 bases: TGTGCCAGCAGTTCCGGACAGTTCGAGCAGTACTTC. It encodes CASSSGQFEQYF.

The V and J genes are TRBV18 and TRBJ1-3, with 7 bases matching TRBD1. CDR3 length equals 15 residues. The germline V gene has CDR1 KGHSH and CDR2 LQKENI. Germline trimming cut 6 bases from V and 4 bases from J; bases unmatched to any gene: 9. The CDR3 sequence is CASSPSQGRGNTIYF. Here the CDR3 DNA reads TGTGCCAGCTCCCCGTCACAGGGGCGAGGAAACACCATATATTTT.

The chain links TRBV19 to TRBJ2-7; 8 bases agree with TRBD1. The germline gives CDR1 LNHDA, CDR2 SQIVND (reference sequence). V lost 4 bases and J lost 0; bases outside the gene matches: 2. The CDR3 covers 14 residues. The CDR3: CASSTGQGSYEQYF. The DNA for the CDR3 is TGTGCCAGTAGTACTGGACAGGGCTCCTACGAGCAGTACTTC.

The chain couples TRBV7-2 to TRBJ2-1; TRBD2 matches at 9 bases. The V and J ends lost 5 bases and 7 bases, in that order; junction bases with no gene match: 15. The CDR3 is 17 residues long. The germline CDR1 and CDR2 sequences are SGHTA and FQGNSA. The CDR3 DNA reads TGTGCCAGCAGCACCCAGCCCCTAGCGGGGAATGGGAATGAGCAGTTCTTC. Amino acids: CASSTQPLAGNGNEQFF.

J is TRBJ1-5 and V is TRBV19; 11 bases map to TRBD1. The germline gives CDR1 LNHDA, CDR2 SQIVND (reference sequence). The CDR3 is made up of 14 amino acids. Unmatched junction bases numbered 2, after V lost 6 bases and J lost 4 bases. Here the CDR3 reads CASRRDRGNQPQHF. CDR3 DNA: TGTGCCAGTAGACGGGACAGGGGGAATCAGCCCCAGCATTTT.

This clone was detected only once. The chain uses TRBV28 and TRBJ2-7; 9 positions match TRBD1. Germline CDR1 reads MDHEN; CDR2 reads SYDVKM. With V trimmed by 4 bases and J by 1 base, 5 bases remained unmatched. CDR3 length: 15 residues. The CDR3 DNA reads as TGTGCCAGCAGTTCACAGGGGGCAGAGTCCTACGAGCAGTACTTC. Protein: CASSSQGAESYEQYF. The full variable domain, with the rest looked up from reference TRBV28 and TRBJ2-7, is DVKVTQSSRYLVKRTGEKVFLECVQDMDHENMFWYRQDPGLGLRLIYFSYDVKMKEKGDIPEGYSVSREKKERFSLILESASTNQTSMYLCASSSQGAESYEQYFGPGTRLTVT.

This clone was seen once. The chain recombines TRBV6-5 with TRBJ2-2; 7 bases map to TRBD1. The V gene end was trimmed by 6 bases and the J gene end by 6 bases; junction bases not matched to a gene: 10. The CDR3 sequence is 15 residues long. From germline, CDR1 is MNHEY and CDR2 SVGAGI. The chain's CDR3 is CASSLDRARAGELFF. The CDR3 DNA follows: TGTGCCAGCAGCTTAGACAGGGCGAGGGCCGGGGAGCTGTTTTTT.

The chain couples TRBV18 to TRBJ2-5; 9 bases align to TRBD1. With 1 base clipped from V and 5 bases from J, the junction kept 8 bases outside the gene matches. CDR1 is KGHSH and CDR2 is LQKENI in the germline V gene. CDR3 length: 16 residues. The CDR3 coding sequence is TGTGCCAGCTCACCACTTGACAGGGGGATTGGTGAGACCCAGTACTTC. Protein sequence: CASSPLDRGIGETQYF.

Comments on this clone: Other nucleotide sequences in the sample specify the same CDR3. This chain's CDR3 is CAWSGGLGEKLFF. For the CDR3, the DNA is TGTGCCTGGAGCGGGGGGCTGGGTGAAAAACTGTTTTTT. J is TRBJ1-4 and V is TRBV30, with D possibly being TRBD1 (6 bases). The V end was cut by 3 bases, the J end by 7 bases, with 12 bases between. The CDR3 covers 13 residues. CDR1 GTSNPN and CDR2 SVGIG come from the germline V gene (reference sequence).

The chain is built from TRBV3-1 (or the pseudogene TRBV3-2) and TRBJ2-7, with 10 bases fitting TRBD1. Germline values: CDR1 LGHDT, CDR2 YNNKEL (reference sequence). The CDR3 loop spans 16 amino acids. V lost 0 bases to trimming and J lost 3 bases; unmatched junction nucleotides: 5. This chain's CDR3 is CASSQEGGTGDYEQYF. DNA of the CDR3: TGTGCCAGCAGCCAAGAGGGGGGGACAGGGGACTACGAGCAGTACTTC.

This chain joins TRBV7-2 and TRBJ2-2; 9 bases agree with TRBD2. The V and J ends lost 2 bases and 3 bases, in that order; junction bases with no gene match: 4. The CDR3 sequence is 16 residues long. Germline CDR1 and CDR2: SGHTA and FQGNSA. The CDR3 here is CASSLQRGAYTGELFF. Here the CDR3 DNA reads TGTGCCAGCAGCTTACAGCGGGGGGCTTACACCGGGGAGCTGTTTTTT.

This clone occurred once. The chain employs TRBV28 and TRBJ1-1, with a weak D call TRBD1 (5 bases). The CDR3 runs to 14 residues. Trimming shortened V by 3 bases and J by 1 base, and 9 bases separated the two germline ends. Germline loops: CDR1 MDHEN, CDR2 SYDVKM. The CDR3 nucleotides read TGTGCCAGCAGTTTTCCCGACAGGAACACTGAAGCTTTCTTT. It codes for CASSFPDRNTEAFF.

The CDR3 is CASSLEFFGNTIYF. CDR3 bases: TGTGCCAGCAGCCTAGAATTCTTTGGAAACACCATATATTTT. The V and J genes are TRBV7-9 and TRBJ1-3; the D is unclear. The CDR3 length is 14 residues. From germline, CDR1 is SEHNR and CDR2 FQNEAQ (reference sequence). V was cut by 5 bases and J by 3 bases, with 11 bases left in between.

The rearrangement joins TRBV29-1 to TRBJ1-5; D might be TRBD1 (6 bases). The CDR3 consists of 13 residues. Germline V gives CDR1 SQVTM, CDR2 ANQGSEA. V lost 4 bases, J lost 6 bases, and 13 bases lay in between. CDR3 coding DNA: TGCAGCGTTGGCGCAGGGGTTGGTCAGCCCCAGCATTTT. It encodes CSVGAGVGQPQHF.

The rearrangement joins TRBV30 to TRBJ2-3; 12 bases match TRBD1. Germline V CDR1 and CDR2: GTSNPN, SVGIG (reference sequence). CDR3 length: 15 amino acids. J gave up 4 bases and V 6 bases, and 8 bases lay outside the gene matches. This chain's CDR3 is CACHGDRGRADTQYF. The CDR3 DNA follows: TGTGCCTGCCATGGGGACAGGGGGCGGGCAGATACGCAGTATTTT. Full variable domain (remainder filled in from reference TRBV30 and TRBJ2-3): SQTIHQWPATLVQPVGSPLSLECTVEGTSNPNLYWYRQAAGRGLQLLFYSVGIGQISSEVPQNLSASRPQDRQFILSSKKLLLSDSGFYLCACHGDRGRADTQYFGPGTRLTVL.